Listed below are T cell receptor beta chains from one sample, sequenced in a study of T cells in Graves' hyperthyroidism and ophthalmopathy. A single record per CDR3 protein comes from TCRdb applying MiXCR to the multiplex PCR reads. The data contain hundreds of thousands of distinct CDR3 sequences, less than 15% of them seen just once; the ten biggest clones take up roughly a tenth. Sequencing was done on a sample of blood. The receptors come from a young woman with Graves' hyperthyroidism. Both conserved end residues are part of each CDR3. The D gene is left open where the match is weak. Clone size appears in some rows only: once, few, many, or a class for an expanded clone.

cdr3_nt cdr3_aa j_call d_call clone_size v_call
TGTGCCAGCAGCCTCAACTATAATTCACCCCTCCACTTT CASSLNYNSPLHF TRBJ1-6 - few TRBV7-9
TGTGCCAGCAGAAAAGGGACATCTAACTACGAGCAGTACTTC CASRKGTSNYEQYF TRBJ2-7 - many TRBV12-3/TRBV12-4
TGTGCCAGCAGCGAGGGGACAGAGACTTATGAAAAACTGTTTTTT CASSEGTETYEKLFF TRBJ1-4 TRBD1 - TRBV2
TGTGCCATCAGTCCTCGGACAGGGGACAATCAGCCCCAGCATTTT CAISPRTGDNQPQHF TRBJ1-5 TRBD1 - TRBV10-3
TGTGCCAGCAGCCCGAGCCGGGACAGGGGAAAAAGGACTGAAGCTTTCTTT CASSPSRDRGKRTEAFF TRBJ1-1 TRBD1 - TRBV7-8
TGTGCCATCCTGAGTGCGAATGAGCAGTTCTTC CAILSANEQFF TRBJ2-1 - many TRBV7-9
TGTGCCAGCAGACGCCATCGGGACTACAAAAACATTCAGTACTTC CASRRHRDYKNIQYF TRBJ2-4 TRBD2 once TRBV6-2/TRBV6-3
TGTGCCAGCACCGAAACCGGGAGAGAAAGTAGAGCTTTCTTT CASTETGRESRAFF TRBJ1-1 - many TRBV28
TGTGCCAGCAGCCAAGACAGGGTCGCTGAAGCTTTCTTT CASSQDRVAEAFF TRBJ1-1 - few TRBV14
TGTGCCAGCAGAGGCAGGGGGCCGGGGGCCTACGAGCAGTACTTC CASRGRGPGAYEQYF TRBJ2-7 TRBD1 many TRBV6-1
TGTGCCAGTAGTTGGGGCGACATGATTAGCAATCAGCCCCAGCATTTT CASSWGDMISNQPQHF TRBJ1-5 - - TRBV19
TGTGCCAGCAGCTCTACCGACCGGAACACTGAAGCTTTCTTT CASSSTDRNTEAFF TRBJ1-1 - many TRBV5-6
TGCAGTGCTACGCCTTTTGAAGCTTTCTTT CSATPFEAFF TRBJ1-1 - many TRBV20-1
TGCAGTGCTTCCTTCGGGACACCCGGCGAGACCCAGTACTTC CSASFGTPGETQYF TRBJ2-5 - many TRBV20-1
TGTGCCAGCAGCATACGAGACCAAGAGACCCAGTACTTC CASSIRDQETQYF TRBJ2-5 - - TRBV6-1
TGTGCCAGCAGCCAAGAAAACCCCACAGATACGCAGTATTTT CASSQENPTDTQYF TRBJ2-3 - - TRBV3-1
TGTGCCAGCAGCCCCTTAGGGGGAAGCTCCTACAATGAGCAGTTCTTC CASSPLGGSSYNEQFF TRBJ2-1 - many TRBV14
TGTGCCAGCAGTTACCCGGCGGTTCGCGTACGTAATGAGCAGTTCTTC CASSYPAVRVRNEQFF TRBJ2-1 - few TRBV6-2/TRBV6-3
TGCAGCGTTGTTGGGGGCGAGCCTGAAGCTTTCTTT CSVVGGEPEAFF TRBJ1-1 - many TRBV29-1
TGTGCCACCAGTGAGTTGACAGGACTCGGGTACAATGAGCAGTTCTTC CATSELTGLGYNEQFF TRBJ2-1 - few TRBV24-1
TGTGCCATCAGTGTGGCACAGGGGGCCTACGAGCAGTACTTC CAISVAQGAYEQYF TRBJ2-7 TRBD1 many TRBV10-3
TGTGCCAGTTCGATGGGGACAGGGAGGGCCGGCACTGAAGCTTTCTTT CASSMGTGRAGTEAFF TRBJ1-1 TRBD1 many TRBV18
TGTGCCAGCCGCATTGGGTATCGGGGGTACCAAGAGACCCAGTACTTC CASRIGYRGYQETQYF TRBJ2-5 - - TRBV6-1
TGTGCCAGCATCAAGGACAGCCAGTCAGATACGCAGTATTTT CASIKDSQSDTQYF TRBJ2-3 - - TRBV6-2/TRBV6-3
TGCAGTGCTAGACCCGGACTAGCGGGACACTACAATGAGCAGTTCTTC CSARPGLAGHYNEQFF TRBJ2-1 TRBD2 many TRBV20-1
TGCAGTGCTAGAACCGGGACAGGGCACGAGCAGTACTTC CSARTGTGHEQYF TRBJ2-7 TRBD1 many TRBV20-1
TGTGCCAGCAGCCCAAGCCCTAGCGGGAGGGCAAATGAGCAGTTCTTC CASSPSPSGRANEQFF TRBJ2-1 TRBD2 many TRBV7-9
TGTGCCAGCAGTTTAAACGACTCCCCCTACGAGCAGTACTTC CASSLNDSPYEQYF TRBJ2-7 - few TRBV27
TGTGCCAGCAGCTCGGGTTTTAGCGGGAAAGAGGTTGAGCAGTTCTTC CASSSGFSGKEVEQFF TRBJ2-1 TRBD2 many TRBV7-6
TGTGCCAGCAGCCGAGACAGTTACAATCAGCCCCAGCATTTT CASSRDSYNQPQHF TRBJ1-5 - - TRBV7-9
TGTGCCAGCAGTGAATCGGGCAGGGTGTCCGGGGAGCTGTTTTTT CASSESGRVSGELFF TRBJ2-2 - few TRBV6-1
TGTGCCAGCAGCCTAGCGGGGAGGACCCAGTACTTC CASSLAGRTQYF TRBJ2-5 TRBD2 - TRBV7-9
TGTGCCAGCAGTTACCGAGACCCCGAGACAGATACGCAGTATTTT CASSYRDPETDTQYF TRBJ2-3 - few TRBV6-5
TGTGCCAGCAGTTTATGGACCCCACTAGCCTATGGCTACACCTTC CASSLWTPLAYGYTF TRBJ1-2 - - TRBV28
TGTGCCAGCAGCTCGTCCCGGGACAGGGTCGGTGGCTACACCTTC CASSSSRDRVGGYTF TRBJ1-2 TRBD1 few TRBV5-4
TGCAGTGCTAGAGCTGGGACAGCGAAACCTGAAGCTTTCTTT CSARAGTAKPEAFF TRBJ1-1 TRBD1 - TRBV20-1
TGTGCCAGCAGCGGACCGGGGCAGGACACAGATACGCAGTATTTT CASSGPGQDTDTQYF TRBJ2-3 - many TRBV9
TGTGCCAGCAGACGGACAGGGGGCACCTGCAATGAGCAGTTCTTC CASRRTGGTCNEQFF TRBJ2-1 TRBD1 - TRBV12-3/TRBV12-4
TGTGCCAGCAGCTTAGGGACGGCGGTAAAAGAGCAGTACTTC CASSLGTAVKEQYF TRBJ2-7 - many TRBV7-9
TGTGCCAGCAGCTCCTTTGATAGCGGGAGGTCCGGTACTTACAATGAGCAGTTCTTC CASSSFDSGRSGTYNEQFF TRBJ2-1 TRBD2 many TRBV7-9
TGTGCCTGGAGTTTCGGGAGTGACTACAATGAGCAGTTCTTC CAWSFGSDYNEQFF TRBJ2-1 - few TRBV30
TGTGCCAGCACCGGGACTAGCGACTACGAGCAGTACTTC CASTGTSDYEQYF TRBJ2-7 TRBD2 - TRBV6-2/TRBV6-3
TGTGCCAGCAGAGGGTTGGGGAGAGAGACCCAGTACTTC CASRGLGRETQYF TRBJ2-5 - - TRBV7-8
TGCAGTGCTAGTCGGGATGGGGTAGCGGCATTGAACAATGAGCAGTTCTTC CSASRDGVAALNNEQFF TRBJ2-1 - few TRBV20-1
TGTGCCAGCTCACCGGGACCGCTGAACACTGAAGCTTTCTTT CASSPGPLNTEAFF TRBJ1-1 - many TRBV18
TGTGCCATCAGGACCCAATTAACCCAAGAGACCCAGTACTTC CAIRTQLTQETQYF TRBJ2-5 - - TRBV10-3
TGTGCCAGCAGCCAAGATCAGGGGGCGAGAGAGACCCAGTACTTC CASSQDQGARETQYF TRBJ2-5 TRBD1 - TRBV4-2
TGTGCCAGCAGCCCCAGGACTAGCGGGAGCTACGAGCAGTACTTC CASSPRTSGSYEQYF TRBJ2-7 TRBD2 many TRBV7-2
TGTGCCAGCAGTTTACCCCCAGCGGGAGGGGGGTGGAATGAGCAGTTCTTC CASSLPPAGGGWNEQFF TRBJ2-1 TRBD2 many TRBV12-3/TRBV12-4
TGTGCCAGCGGGGGACTAACTAACACCGGGGAGCTGTTTTTT CASGGLTNTGELFF TRBJ2-2 TRBD2 many TRBV2
TGCGCCAGCAGCTGGAGGGGTTACAATGAGCAGTTCTTC CASSWRGYNEQFF TRBJ2-1 - many TRBV5-1
TGTGCCAGCAGGGGACAGGGGAGTCAGCCCCAGCATTTT CASRGQGSQPQHF TRBJ1-5 TRBD1 few TRBV2